The 21 T cell receptor beta chains presented below share a single source sample, sequenced in a study of blood T cells in healthy people across ages. Sample-barcoded 5' priming and a J-beta primer mix drove a second PCR of roughly 7 to 11 cycles. TCRdb re-called the 5' RACE reads with MiXCR, one entry per CDR3 protein. The sample has roughly 1,800,000 distinct CDR3 sequences, about 49% seen once. The material sequenced was blood. The receptors were gathered from a woman aged 40 to 50 in good health.

In this sample, this clonotype turned up a few times. The rearrangement links TRBV3-1 to TRBJ1-5, with D possibly TRBD1 on 5 matching bases. V lost 0 bases, J lost 3 bases, and 12 bases lay in between. The V gene's germline CDR1 is LGHDT and CDR2 YNNKEL (reference sequence). The CDR3 consists of 16 residues. CDR3: CASSQDPGTHNQPQHF. The DNA for the CDR3 is TGTGCCAGCAGCCAAGATCCCGGGACCCACAATCAGCCCCAGCATTTT.

Only a few counts were recorded for this clonotype. The chain is built from TRBV28 and TRBJ2-5; 7 bases agree with TRBD2. The CDR3 is 12 residues long. CDR1 is MDHEN, CDR2 SYDVKM, per germline. Germline trimming cut 6 bases from V and 6 bases from J; bases unmatched to any gene: 4. CDR3 nucleotides: TGTGCCAGCAGCTCGGGGGGACAGACCCAGTACTTC. Protein: CASSSGGQTQYF.

This clonotype was observed a handful of times. This sequence joins TRBV28 and TRBJ2-3, with D possibly TRBD1 on 5 matching bases. Trimming removed 6 bases from V and 5 bases from J, with 21 bases in between. The V gene's germline CDR1 is MDHEN and CDR2 SYDVKM. The CDR3 is 16 amino acids. The CDR3 DNA reads as TGTGCCAGCAGGCACTGGACATCCGAGGTAGAAGATACGCAGTATTTT. Amino acid sequence: CASRHWTSEVEDTQYF. The entire variable domain, with the rest obtained from reference TRBV28 and TRBJ2-3, is as follows: DVKVTQSSRYLVKRTGEKVFLECVQDMDHENMFWYRQDPGLGLRLIYFSYDVKMKEKGDIPEGYSVSREKKERFSLILESASTNQTSMYLCASRHWTSEVEDTQYFGPGTRLTVL.

In this sample, this clonotype turned up a few times. The rearrangement links TRBV27 to TRBJ1-6, with 9 bases that match TRBD1. CDR1 is MNHEY and CDR2 is SMNVEV in the germline V gene (reference sequence). The CDR3 has 14 residues. V lost 6 bases, J lost 9 bases, and 6 bases stayed unmatched. This CDR3 is CASRLGTGSSPLHF. The CDR3 DNA reads TGTGCCAGCAGACTCGGGACAGGGTCTTCACCCCTCCACTTT.

This clonotype has more than one count but fewer than ten. The chain combines TRBV12-3 or TRBV12-4 with TRBJ2-1; D uncertain. The CDR3 totals 17 residues. V shed 3 bases and J shed 2 bases, with 17 bases lying between them. CDR3 region: CASSFISSRTTYNEQFF. The CDR3 DNA reads TGTGCCAGCAGTTTTATTTCGTCAAGAACAACCTACAATGAGCAGTTCTTC.

The table lists this clonotype with a count of one. This chain joins TRBV28 and TRBJ2-1, with TRBD2 identical over 12 bases. Trimming at V came to 2 bases and at J to 10 bases, leaving 3 bases not matched to a gene. Germline V CDR1 and CDR2: MDHEN, SYDVKM. The CDR3 length is 14 residues. The CDR3 DNA reads TGTGCCAGCAGTTTAGGCGGGACTAGCGGGGAGCAGTTCTTC. Protein product: CASSLGGTSGEQFF.

This clonotype occurred a few times. CDR3 sequence reads: CASSSLSGRGRETQYF. The CDR3 DNA reads as TGTGCCAGCAGCTCACTTTCGGGCAGGGGTCGGGAGACCCAGTACTTC. The chain recombines TRBV7-2 with TRBJ2-5, with D perhaps matching TRBD1 (6 bases). CDR1 SGHTA and CDR2 FQGNSA come from the germline V gene. This CDR3 has 16 residues. V was clipped by 4 bases and J by 5 bases, with 20 bases between them.

V gene TRBV7-2 combines with J gene TRBJ2-1, with TRBD2 matching 8 bases. TRBJ2-7 matches the DNA end more closely, so the J call is doubtful. The CDR3 is 16 residues long. Germline V gene data show CDR1 as SGHTA and CDR2 as FQGNSA. For the CDR3, the DNA is TGTGCCAGCACCATCTTCAGCGGGGGACCCTACAATGAGCAGTACTTC. Amino acid sequence: CASTIFSGGPYNEQYF.

The rearrangement joins TRBV9 to TRBJ2-1, with 8 bases identical to TRBD1. V lost 2 bases to trimming and J lost 2 bases; unmatched junction nucleotides: 9. The CDR3 is made up of 17 amino acids. Germline CDR1 and CDR2: SGDLS and YYNGEE. This CDR3 reads CASSVRTTGEAYNEQFF. The CDR3 DNA sequence: TGTGCCAGCAGCGTTCGAACGACAGGGGAGGCCTACAATGAGCAGTTCTTC.

This chain links TRBV7-9 with TRBJ1-2, with D unclear. Germline CDR1 is SEHNR and CDR2 is FQNEAQ (reference sequence). The CDR3 totals 12 residues. Trimming pared 10 bases from V and 4 bases from J, leaving 13 bases between. The CDR3 DNA reads TGTGCCACCCAAGTCCAAAGCTATGGCTACACCTTC. As protein: CATQVQSYGYTF. Supplemented by reference TRBV7-9 and TRBJ1-2, the full variable domain reads DTGVSQNPRHKITKRGQNVTFRCDPISEHNRLYWYRQTLGQGPEFLTYFQNEAQLEKSRLLSDRFSAERPKGSFSTLEIQRTEQGDSAMYLCATQVQSYGYTFGSGTRLTVV.

The chain uses TRBV6-1 and TRBJ1-5; possible D gene TRBD1, 6 bases. The CDR3 extends over 16 amino acids. Deletions cut 6 bases from V and 6 bases from J, with 21 bases between. Germline CDR1 reads MNHNS; CDR2 reads SASEGT. CDR3 residues: CASSETGTWPPQPQHF. CDR3 nucleotides: TGTGCCAGCAGCGAAACAGGGACCTGGCCCCCTCAGCCCCAGCATTTT.

Only a few counts were recorded for this clonotype. The V call is TRBV7-9, the J call TRBJ2-5, with a possible D match to TRBD2 (5 bases). Germline assignment: CDR1 SEHNR and CDR2 FQNEAQ (reference sequence). V gave up 6 bases and J gave up 5 bases, with 19 bases separating them. This CDR3 has 15 amino acids. The CDR3 region is CASRPPILREETQYF. The CDR3 nucleotides are TGTGCCAGCAGGCCCCCCATCTTAAGGGAGGAGACCCAGTACTTC. The variable domain in full, with the rest retrieved from reference TRBV7-9 and TRBJ2-5, is DTGVSQNPRHKITKRGQNVTFRCDPISEHNRLYWYRQTLGQGPEFLTYFQNEAQLEKSRLLSDRFSAERPKGSFSTLEIQRTEQGDSAMYLCASRPPILREETQYFGPGTRLLVL.

The chain uses TRBV29-1 and TRBJ1-4, with D unresolved. The CDR3 is made up of 12 amino acids. Germline V lookup: CDR1 SQVTM, CDR2 ANQGSEA. V lost 4 bases, J lost 2 bases, and 5 bases lay in between. As DNA, the CDR3 is TGCAGCGTTGGACTGACTAATGAAAAACTGTTTTTT. Translated: CSVGLTNEKLFF.

The chain recombines TRBV20-1 with TRBJ1-2; unclear D gene. CDR3 length equals 14 residues. The V and J ends lost 3 bases and 3 bases respectively, with 14 bases between them. CDR1 and CDR2 (germline): DFQATT, SNEGSKA (reference sequence). The CDR3 DNA sequence: TGCAGTGCTAGGGACCTCAACTCCTACTATGGCTACACCTTC. Translating it yields CSARDLNSYYGYTF.

V usage is TRBV20-1 and J usage is TRBJ2-1; TRBD2 matches at 7 bases. The DNA end lines up better with TRBJ2-7; the J call may be wrong. The CDR3 covers 17 residues. CDR1 is DFQATT and CDR2 is SNEGSKA in the germline V gene (reference sequence). CDR3 region: CSARDTRTSGSYNEQYF. The CDR3, as DNA: TGCAGTGCTAGAGATACCCGGACTAGTGGCTCCTACAATGAGCAGTACTTC.

The V and J genes are TRBV3-1 and TRBJ2-5; possibly TRBD2 for D (6 bases). The CDR3 extends over 15 amino acids. Trimming stripped 1 base from V and 2 bases from J, with 11 bases between. CDR1 and CDR2 (germline): LGHDT, YNNKEL (reference sequence). CDR3 sequence reads: CASSQVAGLQETQYF. In DNA, the CDR3 is TGTGCCAGCAGCCAAGTTGCCGGACTACAAGAGACCCAGTACTTC.

The table lists this clonotype with a few counts. The chain combines TRBV20-1 with TRBJ2-3; weak D call: TRBD1 (8 bases). Trimming shortened V by 2 bases and J by 5 bases, and 17 bases separated the two germline ends. Germline CDR1 reads DFQATT; CDR2 reads SNEGSKA (reference sequence). This CDR3 is 15 amino acids long. CDR3 DNA sequence: TGCAGTGCTAGAAGGGGAACAGGGGGGGTAGATACGCAGTATTTT. It specifies CSARRGTGGVDTQYF.

This clonotype was observed a handful of times. CDR3 protein: CASSPLDGQAGHTDTQYF. CDR3 nucleotides: TGTGCCAGCAGCCCACTTGACGGTCAAGCGGGGCACACAGATACGCAGTATTTT. The chain employs TRBV7-9 and TRBJ2-3; TRBD2 matches 7 bases. CDR1 is SEHNR, CDR2 FQNEAQ, per germline (reference sequence). Trimming took 5 bases from V and 2 from J; bases not matched to a gene: 16. This CDR3 contains 18 residues.

This clonotype showed up just a few times. The chain is built from TRBV3-1 and TRBJ2-1; D is perhaps TRBD2 (6 bases). V lost 4 bases and J 10 bases, leaving 17 bases between the germline ends. Germline CDR1 and CDR2: LGHDT and YNNKEL (reference sequence). The CDR3 is 14 residues long. The CDR3 spells CASSRNGGVREQFF. In DNA, the CDR3 is TGTGCCAGCAGCCGGAACGGAGGGGTTAGGGAGCAGTTCTTC.

This clonotype was seen only a few times. The chain combines TRBV7-9 with TRBJ2-3, with D perhaps given as TRBD1 or TRBD2 (5 bases each). The CDR3 length is 14 residues. Germline V gene lookup returns CDR1 SEHNR and CDR2 FQNEAQ (reference sequence). With 3 bases removed from V and 0 bases from J, the gap between germline ends came to 7 bases. The CDR3 protein is CASSFEGSTDTQYF. The DNA of the CDR3 is TGTGCCAGCAGCTTTGAGGGGAGCACAGATACGCAGTATTTT. The full variable domain, with the rest looked up from reference TRBV7-9 and TRBJ2-3, is DTGVSQNPRHKITKRGQNVTFRCDPISEHNRLYWYRQTLGQGPEFLTYFQNEAQLEKSRLLSDRFSAERPKGSFSTLEIQRTEQGDSAMYLCASSFEGSTDTQYFGPGTRLTVL.

Only a few counts were recorded for this clonotype. This chain links TRBV25-1 with TRBJ2-5, with 8 bases that match TRBD2. Germline lookup yields CDR1 MGHDK and CDR2 SYGVNS. The CDR3 contains 15 residues. Trimming at V came to 7 bases and at J to 1 base, leaving 8 bases not matched to a gene. The CDR3 nucleotides read TGTGCCAGCACTGACCTGGCGGGGGGCCAAGAGACCCAGTACTTC. As protein: CASTDLAGGQETQYF.